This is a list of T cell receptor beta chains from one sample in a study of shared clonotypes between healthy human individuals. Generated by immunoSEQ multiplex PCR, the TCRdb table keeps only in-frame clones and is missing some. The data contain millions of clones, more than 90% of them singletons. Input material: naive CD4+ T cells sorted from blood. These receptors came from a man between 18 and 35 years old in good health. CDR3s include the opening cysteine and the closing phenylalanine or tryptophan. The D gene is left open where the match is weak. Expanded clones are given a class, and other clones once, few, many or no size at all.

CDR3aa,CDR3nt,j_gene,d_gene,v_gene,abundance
CASSLGGAKNIQYF,TGTGCCAGCAGTTTAGGGGGAGCCAAAAACATTCAGTACTTC,TRBJ2-4,.,TRBV27,.
CASSRWTEETQYF,TGTGCCAGCTCCCGATGGACAGAAGAGACCCAGTACTTC,TRBJ2-5,.,TRBV18,.
CASSLFVGRASEQFF,TGTGCCAGCAGTTTATTCGTCGGCAGAGCCTCCGAGCAGTTCTTC,TRBJ2-1,.,TRBV27,.
CAWSSRTDNQPQHF,TGTGCCTGGAGTTCACGGACAGATAATCAGCCCCAGCATTTT,TRBJ1-5,.,TRBV30,.
CAISGRGLAGGYEQYF,TGTGCCATCAGTGGGCGGGGACTAGCGGGGGGCTACGAGCAGTACTTC,TRBJ2-7,TRBD2,TRBV10-3,once
CASGLSSGELFF,TGTGCCAGCGGACTTTCGTCCGGGGAGCTGTTTTTT,TRBJ2-2,.,TRBV2,.
CASSEGQGANQPQHF,TGTGCCAGCAGTGAGGGACAGGGGGCGAATCAGCCCCAGCATTTT,TRBJ1-5,TRBD1,TRBV2,few
CASSLAGTWVTGELFF,TGTGCCAGCAGCTTGGCCGGGACATGGGTCACCGGGGAGCTGTTTTTT,TRBJ2-2,.,TRBV7-6,.
CASSLVQGPTGELFF,TGTGCCAGCAGCCTCGTGCAGGGTCCCACCGGGGAGCTGTTTTTT,TRBJ2-2,.,TRBV6-5,.
CASSLKVGGYTF,TGTGCCAGCAGCTTAAAAGTTGGTGGCTACACCTTC,TRBJ1-2,.,TRBV7-2,once
CASSRGGEPGELFF,TGTGCCAGCTCACGGGGCGGGGAGCCCGGGGAGCTGTTTTTT,TRBJ2-2,.,TRBV18,.
CASSLGPGQGRETQYF,TGTGCCAGCAGCTTGGGCCCCGGGCAGGGGCGGGAGACCCAGTACTTC,TRBJ2-5,.,TRBV5-6,.
CASSESKDGGQPQHF,TGCGCCAGCAGTGAGTCGAAGGATGGTGGTCAGCCCCAGCATTTT,TRBJ1-5,.,TRBV10-2,few
CASSPGEGYGYTF,TGTGCCAGCAGCCCCGGGGAGGGCTATGGCTACACCTTC,TRBJ1-2,.,TRBV11-2,.
CAWGLQTYEQYF,TGTGCCTGGGGGCTCCAAACCTACGAGCAGTACTTC,TRBJ2-7,.,TRBV30,once